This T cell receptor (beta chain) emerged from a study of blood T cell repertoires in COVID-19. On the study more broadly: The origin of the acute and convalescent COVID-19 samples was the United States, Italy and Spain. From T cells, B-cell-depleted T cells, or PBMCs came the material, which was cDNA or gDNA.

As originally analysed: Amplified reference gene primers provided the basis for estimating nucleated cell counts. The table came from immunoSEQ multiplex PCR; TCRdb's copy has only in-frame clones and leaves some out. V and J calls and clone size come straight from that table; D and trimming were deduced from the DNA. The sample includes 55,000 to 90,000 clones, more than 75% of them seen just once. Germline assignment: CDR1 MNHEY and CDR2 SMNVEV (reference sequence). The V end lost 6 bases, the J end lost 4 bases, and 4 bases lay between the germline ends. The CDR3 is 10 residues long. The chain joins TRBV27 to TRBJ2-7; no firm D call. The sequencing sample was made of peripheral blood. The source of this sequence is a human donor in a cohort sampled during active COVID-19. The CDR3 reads CASREYEQYV. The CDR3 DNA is TGTGCCAGCAGGGAGTACGAGCAGTACGTC.